The 14 T cell receptor beta chains reported below all come from one sample, sequenced in a study of T cell responses to AZD1222 COVID-19 vaccine. Data came from immunoSEQ multiplex PCR; TCRdb stores just in-frame clones and leaves some out. The table lists 93,000 or so clones, roughly 87% of them singletons, with under 5.5% in the top ten. The source material was peripheral blood, sampled on day 0 of AZD1222 vaccination. These receptors all come from an adult in good health.

The V gene is TRBV11-2, the J gene TRBJ2-1, with 9 positions matching TRBD2. The CDR3 contains 16 residues. Unmatched junction bases numbered 6, after V lost 2 bases and J lost 4 bases. Germline assignment: CDR1 SGHAT and CDR2 FQNNGV. CDR3 amino acids: CASSLLAGIIYNEQFF. The CDR3 nucleotides are TGTGCCAGCAGCTTACTAGCGGGAATTATTTACAATGAGCAGTTCTTC.

In its sample, this clone was seen once. CDR3 sequence: CASSPPKTRRTEAFF. The CDR3 DNA sequence: TGTGCCAGCTCACCACCGAAAACGCGCCGGACTGAAGCTTTCTTT. The rearrangement uses TRBV18 and TRBJ1-1; no clear D gene. V was shortened by 0 bases and J by 5 bases, with 13 bases between the two germline ends. The CDR3 consists of 15 residues. Germline lookup yields CDR1 KGHSH and CDR2 LQKENI.

The gene calls are TRBV2 and TRBJ2-3; D is undetermined. Germline V gene data show CDR1 as SNHLY and CDR2 as FYNNEI. V lost 4 bases, J lost 5 bases, and 7 bases lay in between. The CDR3 has 12 residues. The CDR3: CASSAGRDTQYF. The CDR3 nucleotides are TGTGCCAGCAGTGCGGGTAGAGATACGCAGTATTTT.

The chain has TRBV6-6 and TRBJ2-3; TRBD2 agrees at 14 bases. Germline CDR1 is MNHNY and CDR2 is SVGAGI (reference sequence). V dropped 5 bases and J dropped 4; count of bases not matched to a gene: 11. There are 18 residues in the CDR3. The CDR3 reads CASSQTSGGADSPDTQYF. The CDR3 DNA sequence: TGTGCCAGCAGTCAGACTAGCGGGGGGGCTGATTCCCCAGATACGCAGTATTTT.

The chain uses TRBV6-5 and TRBJ1-6, with D maybe TRBD1 (5 bases). The CDR3 is 14 amino acids. V was shortened by 7 bases and J by 3 bases, with 10 bases between the two germline ends. The germline V gene has CDR1 MNHEY and CDR2 SVGAGI. The CDR3 reads CASMTAYYNSPLHF. CDR3 coding DNA: TGTGCCAGCATGACAGCTTACTATAATTCACCCCTCCACTTT.

V and J are TRBV19 and TRBJ1-1; the D gene is possibly TRBD1 (6 bases). With 3 bases removed from V and 7 bases from J, the gap between germline ends came to 9 bases. Per the germline V gene, CDR1 is LNHDA and CDR2 is SQIVND (reference sequence). The CDR3 sequence is 12 residues long. The CDR3 protein is CASSIGQSEAFF. CDR3 nucleotide sequence: TGTGCCAGTAGTATCGGACAGAGTGAAGCTTTCTTT.

The gene calls are TRBV10-3 and TRBJ2-7, with D unresolved. V was shortened by 0 bases and J by 8 bases, with 8 bases between the two germline ends. The CDR3 has 12 amino acids. The germline CDR1 and CDR2 sequences are ENHRY and SYGVKD. The CDR3 DNA follows: TGTGCCATCAGTGAGTCGATTCTAAAGCAGTACTTC. This sequence encodes CAISESILKQYF.

The gene calls are TRBV11-3 and TRBJ1-1; no reliable D call. The V end lost 5 bases, the J end lost 1 base, and 5 bases lay between the germline ends. The CDR3 has 12 amino acids. Germline V CDR1 and CDR2: SGHNT, YENEEA. The DNA for the CDR3 is TGTGCCAGCAGCGGACCGAACACTGAAGCTTTCTTT. It translates to CASSGPNTEAFF. The variable domain in full, completed from reference TRBV11-3 and TRBJ1-1, reads EAGVVQSPRYKIIEKKQPVAFWCNPISGHNTLYWYLQNLGQGPELLIRYENEEAVDDSQLPKDRFSAERLKGVDSTLKIQPAELGDSAVYLCASSGPNTEAFFGQGTRLTVV.

The chain has TRBV5-6 and TRBJ1-6, with unresolved D. The CDR3 extends over 14 amino acids. V was clipped by 4 bases and J by 9 bases, with 14 bases between them. The germline CDR1 and CDR2 sequences are SGHDT and YYEEEE. The CDR3 loop reads CASSQEGWSSPLHF. DNA for the CDR3: TGTGCCAGCAGCCAAGAGGGATGGAGTTCACCCCTCCACTTT.

In the case of this clone: This may stem from a read error, because a much larger clone lies one nucleotide away. CDR3 DNA: TGTGCCAGCAGTGAAAGCTCTGGGGCCAACGTCCTGACTTTC. Amino acid sequence: CASSESSGANVLTF. The V and J genes are TRBV6-1 and TRBJ2-6; D not resolved. Germline values: CDR1 MNHNS, CDR2 SASEGT. Trimming removed 2 bases at V and 0 bases at J, with 2 bases between. This CDR3 spans 14 amino acids.

The V call is TRBV19, the J call TRBJ2-1; TRBD2 agrees at 12 bases. This CDR3 comprises 16 residues. Trimming took 7 bases from V and 6 from J; bases not matched to a gene: 10. Germline V gives CDR1 LNHDA, CDR2 SQIVND (reference sequence). The CDR3 loop is CASTRASGGVSNEQFF. The CDR3 coding sequence is TGTGCCAGTACCAGGGCTAGCGGGGGGGTAAGCAATGAGCAGTTCTTC.

This clone was recorded only once. The gene calls are TRBV7-9 and TRBJ1-2, with D hard to call. Germline CDR1 SEHNR, CDR2 FQNEAQ (reference sequence). The CDR3 spans 14 residues. Trimming removed 5 bases from V and 2 bases from J, with 12 bases in between. The CDR3 bases are TGTGCCAGCAGCCCTAACGGAGAAAACTATGGCTACACCTTC. This sequence encodes CASSPNGENYGYTF.

This chain links TRBV7-9 with TRBJ1-1, with D possibly matching TRBD1 (5 bases). Germline assignment: CDR1 SEHNR and CDR2 FQNEAQ (reference sequence). V shed 5 bases and J shed 2 bases, with 21 bases lying between them. The CDR3 is 17 residues long. This CDR3 is CASSPIPGRRGNTEAFF. The DNA for the CDR3 is TGTGCCAGCAGCCCGATTCCGGGGCGGCGGGGAAACACTGAAGCTTTCTTT.

The chain has TRBV7-9 and TRBJ1-4; 9 positions agree with TRBD1. V was clipped by 5 bases and J by 1 base; unmatched bases: 11. Germline V gene data show CDR1 as SEHNR and CDR2 as FQNEAQ (reference sequence). This CDR3 spans 18 amino acids. The CDR3 is CASSVRYRGLLTNEKLFF. Here the CDR3 DNA reads TGTGCCAGCAGCGTCAGATACAGGGGGCTTTTAACTAATGAAAAACTGTTTTTT.